Listed here is a single T cell receptor beta chain. Other nucleotide sequences in the sample specify the same CDR3. In the authors' methods: Counts of nucleated cells, estimated from reference gene primer amplification, were obtained. TCRdb's table, derived via immunoSEQ multiplex PCR, lists solely in-frame clones and lacks some. D and trimming were read from the DNA, whereas the V and J calls and clone size are those reported in that table. The sample contains about 130,000 clones, approximately 80% of which appear only once. The data were taken from a study of blood T cell repertoires in COVID-19. On the study more broadly: Researchers got acute and convalescent COVID-19 samples from the United States, Italy and Spain. Nucleic acid was either cDNA or gDNA, and it came from T cells, B-cell-depleted T cells, or PBMCs.

V lost 0 bases, J lost 1 base, and 6 bases lay in between. The CDR3 sequence is 14 residues long. Germline assignment: CDR1 MNHEY and CDR2 SVGEGT. V is TRBV6-2 or TRBV6-3 and J is TRBJ1-1, with D perhaps TRBD1 (5 bases). This TCR derives from an older man with acute or convalescent COVID-19. Sequencing was carried out using peripheral blood. CDR3 sequence reads: CASSYSGGNTEAFF. The CDR3 nucleotides read TGTGCCAGCAGTTACTCCGGGGGGAACACTGAAGCTTTCTTT.